The table lists the clone carrying this T cell receptor (beta chain) with a few counts. This CDR3 has 16 amino acids. Germline values: CDR1 MNHNY, CDR2 SVGAGI (reference sequence). V shed 4 bases, J shed 1 base, and the junction held 4 bases outside the gene matches. The data derive from a study of blood T cell repertoires in COVID-19. In the study overall: The United States, Italy and Spain were the sources of the acute and convalescent COVID-19 samples. PBMCs, B-cell-depleted T cells, or T cells provided the cDNA or gDNA that made up the material.

In the original workflow: Estimation of nucleated cell counts relied on the amplification of reference gene primers. Here immunoSEQ multiplex PCR was the method, and the copy in TCRdb shows in-frame clones only, minus some. The DNA gave D and trimming, while V, J and clone size come from that table. Of a few hundred thousand clones in the sample, 80% to 95% were seen once. The Seattle site enrolled patients during active infection and followed them longitudinally. This receptor was taken from a person aged 18 to 29 with COVID-19, enrolled during active disease. The sample comprised peripheral blood. V is TRBV6-6 and J is TRBJ2-1, with 10 bases that match TRBD1. The CDR3, as DNA: TGTGCCAGCAGTTCCGGGACAGGGGCTTCCTACAATGAGCAGTTCTTC. It is translated as CASSSGTGASYNEQFF.